This is a list of T cell receptor beta chains from one sample in a study of shared clonotypes between healthy human individuals. Profiled with immunoSEQ multiplex PCR; TCRdb holds only in-frame clones, not every one. The sample comprises 780,000 or so clones, roughly two thirds of which are singletons, and less than 2% rests with the top ten. The sequenced material came from memory CD4+ T cells sorted from blood. Every receptor here comes from a woman between 25 and 40 years old in good health. CDR3s include the opening cysteine and the closing phenylalanine or tryptophan. D genes are given only for firm matches. Size values are once, few and many counts, or a class for expanded clones, and some rows have none.

J gene: TRBJ2-2
D gene: .
clone size: .
V gene: TRBV11-3
CDR3 DNA: TGTGCCAGCAGCTTAGATCTTGGGGCAACCGGGGAGCTGTTTTTT
CDR3 protein: CASSLDLGATGELFF

J gene: TRBJ2-7
D gene: TRBD2
clone size: .
V gene: TRBV5-4
CDR3 DNA: TGTGCCAGCAGCGACGGGACTAGCGGGGCCTACGAGCAGTACTTC
CDR3 protein: CASSDGTSGAYEQYF

J gene: TRBJ1-2
D gene: TRBD1
clone size: .
V gene: TRBV7-8
CDR3 DNA: TGTGCCAGCAGCCCGCGGGACAGACAGTATGGCTACACCTTC
CDR3 protein: CASSPRDRQYGYTF

J gene: TRBJ2-2
D gene: .
clone size: few
V gene: TRBV9
CDR3 DNA: TGTGCCAGCAGCGTAGACGGGAACACCGGGGAGCTGTTTTTT
CDR3 protein: CASSVDGNTGELFF

J gene: TRBJ2-2
D gene: .
clone size: few
V gene: TRBV18
CDR3 DNA: TGTGCCAGCTCACCCGACCGGGACACCGGGGAGCTGTTTTTT
CDR3 protein: CASSPDRDTGELFF

J gene: TRBJ2-5
D gene: TRBD2
clone size: .
V gene: TRBV4-2
CDR3 DNA: TGTGCCAGCAGCCAAGATGGGGGGAGGGCCTCTAGGCAGTACTTC
CDR3 protein: CASSQDGGRASRQYF

J gene: TRBJ2-7
D gene: TRBD2
clone size: .
V gene: TRBV7-9
CDR3 DNA: TGTGCCAGCAGCCTGACTAGCGGGAGTTACGAGCAGTACTTC
CDR3 protein: CASSLTSGSYEQYF

J gene: TRBJ2-7
D gene: .
clone size: once
V gene: TRBV28
CDR3 DNA: TGTGCCAGCAGTCTATACAGGAGAGACGAGCAGTACTTC
CDR3 protein: CASSLYRRDEQYF

J gene: TRBJ2-1
D gene: .
clone size: once
V gene: TRBV29-1
CDR3 DNA: TGCAGCGTTGAGGTAGGCGGCCGATACAATGAGCAGTTCTTC
CDR3 protein: CSVEVGGRYNEQFF

J gene: TRBJ1-5
D gene: .
clone size: .
V gene: TRBV7-2
CDR3 DNA: TGTGCCAGCAGCCCCGACACTCTTAGCAATCAGCCCCAGCATTTT
CDR3 protein: CASSPDTLSNQPQHF

J gene: TRBJ2-7
D gene: .
clone size: .
V gene: TRBV19
CDR3 DNA: TGTGCCAGTAGTATAAGGGGCCAGGAAGGATACGAGCAGTACTTC
CDR3 protein: CASSIRGQEGYEQYF

J gene: TRBJ2-1
D gene: .
clone size: .
V gene: TRBV28
CDR3 DNA: TGTGCCAGCAGTTCGGACGGAATAAATGAGCAGTTCTTC
CDR3 protein: CASSSDGINEQFF

J gene: TRBJ2-7
D gene: TRBD2
clone size: .
V gene: TRBV19
CDR3 DNA: TGTGCCAGTAGTACCGCCGGGACTAGAATTTACGAGCAGTACTTC
CDR3 protein: CASSTAGTRIYEQYF